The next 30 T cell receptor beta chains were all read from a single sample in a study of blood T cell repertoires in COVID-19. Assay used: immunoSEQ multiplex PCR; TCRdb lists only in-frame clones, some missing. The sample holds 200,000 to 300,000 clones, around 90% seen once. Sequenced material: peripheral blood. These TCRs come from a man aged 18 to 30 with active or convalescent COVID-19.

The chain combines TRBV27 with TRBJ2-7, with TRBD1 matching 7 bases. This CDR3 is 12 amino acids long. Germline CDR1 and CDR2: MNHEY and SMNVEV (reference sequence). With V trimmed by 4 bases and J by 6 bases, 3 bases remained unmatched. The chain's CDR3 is CASSSQGFEQYF. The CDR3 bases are TGTGCCAGCAGTTCACAGGGGTTCGAGCAGTACTTC.

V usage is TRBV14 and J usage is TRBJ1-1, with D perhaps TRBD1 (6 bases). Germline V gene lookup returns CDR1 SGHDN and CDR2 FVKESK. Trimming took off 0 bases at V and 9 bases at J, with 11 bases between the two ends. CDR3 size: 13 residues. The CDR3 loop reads CASSQERTDKAFF. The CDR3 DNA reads TGTGCCAGCAGCCAAGAGCGGACAGACAAAGCTTTCTTT.

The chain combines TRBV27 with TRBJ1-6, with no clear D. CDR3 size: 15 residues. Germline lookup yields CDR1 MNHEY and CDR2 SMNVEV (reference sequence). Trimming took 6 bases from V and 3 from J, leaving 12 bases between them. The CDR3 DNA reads TGTGCCAGCAGCCAAACCAACAGCTATAATTCACCCCTCCACTTT. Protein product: CASSQTNSYNSPLHF.

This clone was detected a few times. CDR3 residues: CASSQDRGVRAFF. The CDR3 nucleotides are TGCGCCAGCAGCCAAGATCGGGGGGTTAGAGCTTTCTTT. The chain recombines TRBV4-3 with TRBJ1-1, with D maybe TRBD1 (5 bases). Trimming removed 0 bases at V and 10 bases at J, with 12 bases between. The CDR3 has 13 amino acids. The germline V gene has CDR1 LGHNA and CDR2 YSLEER.

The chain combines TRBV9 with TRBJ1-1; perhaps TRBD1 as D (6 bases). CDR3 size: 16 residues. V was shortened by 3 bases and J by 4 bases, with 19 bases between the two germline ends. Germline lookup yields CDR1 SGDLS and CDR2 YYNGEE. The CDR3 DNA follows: TGTGCCAGCAGCGCGCTATATCAGGGCAGGGGCACTGAAGCTTTCTTT. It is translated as CASSALYQGRGTEAFF.

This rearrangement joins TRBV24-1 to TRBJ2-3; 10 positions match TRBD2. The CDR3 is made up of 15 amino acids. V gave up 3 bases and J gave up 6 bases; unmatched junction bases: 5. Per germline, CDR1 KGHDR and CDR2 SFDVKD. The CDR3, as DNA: TGTGCCACCAGTGATCTCGGGACTAGCGCGGATACGCAGTATTTT. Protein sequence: CATSDLGTSADTQYF.

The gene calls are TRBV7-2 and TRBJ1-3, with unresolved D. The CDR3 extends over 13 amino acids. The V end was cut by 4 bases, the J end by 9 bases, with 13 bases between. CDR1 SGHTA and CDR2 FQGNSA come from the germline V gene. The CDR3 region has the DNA TGTGCCAGCAGCTACGAGGAGGAGGCCACCATATATTTT. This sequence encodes CASSYEEEATIYF.

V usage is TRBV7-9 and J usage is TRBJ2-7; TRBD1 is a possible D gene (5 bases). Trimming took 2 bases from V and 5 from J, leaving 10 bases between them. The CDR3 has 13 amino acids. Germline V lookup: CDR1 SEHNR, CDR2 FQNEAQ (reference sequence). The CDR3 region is CASSLRQGHEQYF. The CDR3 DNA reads TGTGCCAGCAGCTTACGGCAGGGCCACGAGCAGTACTTC.

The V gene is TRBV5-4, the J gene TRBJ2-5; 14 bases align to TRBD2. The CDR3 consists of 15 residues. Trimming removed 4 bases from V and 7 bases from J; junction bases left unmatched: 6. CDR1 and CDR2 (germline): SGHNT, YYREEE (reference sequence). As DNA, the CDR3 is TGTGCCAGCAGCCACAGACTAGCGGGAGGGGTGACCCAGTACTTC. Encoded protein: CASSHRLAGGVTQYF.

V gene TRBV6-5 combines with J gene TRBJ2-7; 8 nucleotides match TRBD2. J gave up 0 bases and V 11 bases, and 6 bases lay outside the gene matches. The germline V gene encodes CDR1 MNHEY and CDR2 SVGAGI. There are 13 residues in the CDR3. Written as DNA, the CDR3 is TGTGCCTCCGACCGGGGGGGCTCCTACGAGCAGTACTTC. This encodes CASDRGGSYEQYF.

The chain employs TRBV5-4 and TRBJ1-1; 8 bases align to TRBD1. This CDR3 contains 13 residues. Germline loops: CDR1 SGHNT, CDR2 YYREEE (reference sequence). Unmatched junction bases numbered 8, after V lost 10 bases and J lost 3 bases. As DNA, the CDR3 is TGTGCCGCAGGACAGGGTCCGGACACTGAAGCTTTCTTT. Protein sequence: CAAGQGPDTEAFF.

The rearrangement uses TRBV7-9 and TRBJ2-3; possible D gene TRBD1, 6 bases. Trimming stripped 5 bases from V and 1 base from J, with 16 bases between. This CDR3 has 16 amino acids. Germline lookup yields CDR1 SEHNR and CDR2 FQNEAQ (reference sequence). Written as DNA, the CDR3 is TGTGCCAGCAGCCCGGAAGCAGGGGCCCGCACAGATACGCAGTATTTT. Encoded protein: CASSPEAGARTDTQYF.

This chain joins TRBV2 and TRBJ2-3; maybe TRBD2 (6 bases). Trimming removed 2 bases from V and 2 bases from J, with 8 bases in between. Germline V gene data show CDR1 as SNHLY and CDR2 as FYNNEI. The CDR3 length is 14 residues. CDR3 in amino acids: CASSEWGVTDTQYF. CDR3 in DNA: TGTGCCAGCAGTGAATGGGGGGTCACAGATACGCAGTATTTT.

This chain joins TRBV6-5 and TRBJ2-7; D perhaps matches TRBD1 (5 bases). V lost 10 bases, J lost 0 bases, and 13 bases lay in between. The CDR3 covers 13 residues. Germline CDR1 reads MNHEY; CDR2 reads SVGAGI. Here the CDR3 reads CATSRQGSYEQYF. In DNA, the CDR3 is TGTGCCACCTCCCGGCAGGGCTCCTACGAGCAGTACTTC.

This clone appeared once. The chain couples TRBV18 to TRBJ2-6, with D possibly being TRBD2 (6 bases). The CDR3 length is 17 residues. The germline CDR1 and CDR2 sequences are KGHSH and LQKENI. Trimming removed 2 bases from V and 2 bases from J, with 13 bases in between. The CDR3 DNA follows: TGTGCCAGCTCACCAACCCCCCCGGGGGCTGGGGCCAACGTCCTGACTTTC. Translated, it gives CASSPTPPGAGANVLTF.

The CDR3 region is CASSDRDRLYSGANVLTF. The CDR3 DNA reads as TGTGCCAGCAGCGACCGGGACAGGCTTTACTCTGGGGCCAACGTCCTGACTTTC. The chain couples TRBV9 to TRBJ2-6; TRBD1 matches at 8 bases. The CDR3 has 18 amino acids. After removal of 3 bases from V and 0 bases from J, the junction contained 8 bases not matched to a gene. Germline loops: CDR1 SGDLS, CDR2 YYNGEE.

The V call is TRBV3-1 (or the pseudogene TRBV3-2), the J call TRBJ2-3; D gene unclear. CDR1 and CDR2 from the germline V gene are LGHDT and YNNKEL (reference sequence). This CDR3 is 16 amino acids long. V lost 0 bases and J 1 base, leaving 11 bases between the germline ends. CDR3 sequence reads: CASSQDGWAGTDTQYF. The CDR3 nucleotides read TGTGCCAGCAGCCAAGATGGTTGGGCCGGCACAGATACGCAGTATTTT.

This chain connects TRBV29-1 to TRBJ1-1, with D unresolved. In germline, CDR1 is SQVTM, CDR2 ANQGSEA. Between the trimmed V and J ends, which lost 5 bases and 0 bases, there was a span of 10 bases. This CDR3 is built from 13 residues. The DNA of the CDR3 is TGCAGCGTTTTCAGGATTATGAACACTGAAGCTTTCTTT. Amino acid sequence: CSVFRIMNTEAFF.

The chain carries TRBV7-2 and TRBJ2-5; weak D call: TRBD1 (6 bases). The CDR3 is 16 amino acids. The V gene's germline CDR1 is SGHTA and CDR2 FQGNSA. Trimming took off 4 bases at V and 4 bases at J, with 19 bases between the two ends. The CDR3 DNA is TGTGCCAGCAGCTCTAGGGACACTCCCTGGCGAGAGACCCAGTACTTC. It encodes CASSSRDTPWRETQYF.

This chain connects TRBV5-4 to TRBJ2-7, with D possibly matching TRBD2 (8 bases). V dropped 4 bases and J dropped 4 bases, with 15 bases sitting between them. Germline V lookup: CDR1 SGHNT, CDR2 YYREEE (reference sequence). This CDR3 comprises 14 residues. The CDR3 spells CASSPGGTAYEQYF. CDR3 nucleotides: TGTGCCAGCAGCCCGGGAGGGACAGCTTACGAGCAGTACTTC.

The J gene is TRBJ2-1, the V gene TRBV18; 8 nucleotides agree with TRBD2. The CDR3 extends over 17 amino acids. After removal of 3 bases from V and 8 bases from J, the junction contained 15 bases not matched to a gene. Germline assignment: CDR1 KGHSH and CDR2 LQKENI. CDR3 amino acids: CASSPLPPSGSVYEQFF. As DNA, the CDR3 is TGTGCCAGCTCACCCCTTCCCCCAAGCGGGAGTGTCTATGAGCAGTTCTTC. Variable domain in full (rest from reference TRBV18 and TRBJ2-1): NAGVMQNPRHLVRRRGQEARLRCSPMKGHSHVYWYRQLPEEGLKFMVYLQKENIIDESGMPKERFSAEFPKEGPSILRIQQVVRGDSAAYFCASSPLPPSGSVYEQFFGPGTRLTVL.

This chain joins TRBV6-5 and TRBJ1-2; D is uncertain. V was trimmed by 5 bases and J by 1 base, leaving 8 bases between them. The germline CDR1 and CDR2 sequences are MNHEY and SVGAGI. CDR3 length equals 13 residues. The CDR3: CASSNKRNYGYTF. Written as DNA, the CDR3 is TGTGCCAGCAGTAACAAACGTAACTATGGCTACACCTTC.

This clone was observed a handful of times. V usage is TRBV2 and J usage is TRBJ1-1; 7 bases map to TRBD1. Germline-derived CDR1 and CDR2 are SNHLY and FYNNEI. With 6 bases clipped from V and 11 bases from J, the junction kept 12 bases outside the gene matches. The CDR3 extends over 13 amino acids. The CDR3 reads CASSARGNPWAFF. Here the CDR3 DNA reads TGTGCCAGCAGCGCCAGGGGGAACCCGTGGGCTTTCTTT.

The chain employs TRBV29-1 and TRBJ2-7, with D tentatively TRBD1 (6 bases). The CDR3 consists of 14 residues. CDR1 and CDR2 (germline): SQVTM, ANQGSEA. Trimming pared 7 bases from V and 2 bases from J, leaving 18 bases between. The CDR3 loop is CSELYRVPPYEQYF. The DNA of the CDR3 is TGCAGCGAGTTATACAGGGTACCCCCCTACGAGCAGTACTTC.

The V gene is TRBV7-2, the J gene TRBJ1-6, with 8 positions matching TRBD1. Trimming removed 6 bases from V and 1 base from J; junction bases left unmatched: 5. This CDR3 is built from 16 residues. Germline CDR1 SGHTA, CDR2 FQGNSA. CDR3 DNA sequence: TGTGCCAGCAGAAGACAGGGGTCTTCCTATAATTCACCCCTCCACTTT. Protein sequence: CASRRQGSSYNSPLHF. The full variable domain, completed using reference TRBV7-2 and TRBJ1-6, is GAGVSQSPSNKVTEKGKDVELRCDPISGHTALYWYRQSLGQGLEFLIYFQGNSAPDKSGLPSDRFSAERTGGSVSTLTIQRTQQEDSAVYLCASRRQGSSYNSPLHFGNGTRLTVT.

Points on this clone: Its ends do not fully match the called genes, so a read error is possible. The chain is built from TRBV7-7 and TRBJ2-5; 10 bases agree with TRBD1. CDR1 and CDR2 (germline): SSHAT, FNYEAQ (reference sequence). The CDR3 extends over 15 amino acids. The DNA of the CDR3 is TGTGCTAGCAGCATCGGGACAGGGGCCCAAGAGACCCAGTACTTC. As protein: CASSIGTGAQETQYF.

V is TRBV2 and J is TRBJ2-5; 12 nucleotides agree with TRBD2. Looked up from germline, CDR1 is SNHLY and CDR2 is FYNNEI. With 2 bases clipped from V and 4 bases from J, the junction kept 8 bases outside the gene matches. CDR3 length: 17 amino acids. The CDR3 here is CASSERRPSGRAETQYF. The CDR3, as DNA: TGTGCCAGCAGTGAAAGGCGCCCTAGCGGGAGGGCAGAGACCCAGTACTTC.

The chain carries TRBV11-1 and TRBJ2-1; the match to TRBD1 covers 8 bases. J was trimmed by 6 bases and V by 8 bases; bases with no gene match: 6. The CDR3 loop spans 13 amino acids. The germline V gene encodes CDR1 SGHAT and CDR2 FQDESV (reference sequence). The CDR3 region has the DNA TGTGCCAGCCTCGCGCAGGGGGCCAATGAGCAGTTCTTC. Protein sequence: CASLAQGANEQFF.

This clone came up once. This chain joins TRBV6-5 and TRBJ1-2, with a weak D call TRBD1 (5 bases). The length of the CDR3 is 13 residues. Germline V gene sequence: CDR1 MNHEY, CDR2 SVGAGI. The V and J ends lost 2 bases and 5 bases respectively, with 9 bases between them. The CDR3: CASSYGGLYGYTF. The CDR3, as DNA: TGTGCCAGCAGTTACGGGGGGTTGTATGGCTACACCTTC.

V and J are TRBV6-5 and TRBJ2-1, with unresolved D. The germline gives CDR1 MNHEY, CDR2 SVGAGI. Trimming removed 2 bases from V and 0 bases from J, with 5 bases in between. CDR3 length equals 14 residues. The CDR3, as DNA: TGTGCCAGCAGTTACGCCAGCTCCTACAATGAGCAGTTCTTC. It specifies CASSYASSYNEQFF.